This entry features one T cell receptor beta chain sequence. What it binds is not known. Germline CDR1 is DFQATT and CDR2 is SNEGSKA (reference sequence). The germline V and J ends were trimmed by 0 bases and 5 bases, with 16 bases remaining between them. This CDR3 contains 15 residues. This sample is drawn from a study of CD8 T cells in Susac syndrome. All included Susac syndrome patients satisfied recently defined diagnostic criteria for definite or probable disease. The TEMRA cells underwent FACS enrichment, while the CD8+ and CD4+ T cells underwent negative isolation. Study results and limitations: Peak Susac CD8+ clonal expansion was seen in TEMRA cells and active patients. That the number of individuals in its TCR sequencing and HLA analysis was relatively small was acknowledged by the study.

Random hexamers were used to reverse transcribe 0.5 to 1 ug of RNA. TCRdb recomputed calls from the immunoSEQ multiplex PCR reads with MiXCR, one row per CDR3 protein. The sample gives about 83,000 distinct CDR3 sequences, approximately 95% of which show up once; under 0.6% is in the top ten. Sequenced input: CD8+ T cells from PBMCs. This chain links TRBV20-1 with TRBJ2-5; D is perhaps TRBD2 (6 bases). This sequence was found in a human donor with Susac syndrome. Written as DNA, the CDR3 is TGCAGTGCTAGAGACATGGGAGGCCCTCACGAGACCCAGTACTTC. This translates into CSARDMGGPHETQYF.